The 13 T cell receptor beta chains below all came from one sample that was sequenced in a study of shared clonotypes between healthy human individuals. CD45RO-negative, CCR7-positively selected cells formed the naive CD8 fraction, excluding terminally differentiated effector memory CD45RA+ cells. Clones were read by immunoSEQ multiplex PCR, and TCRdb kept only the in-frame ones, dropping some. Counted here are approximately 2,200,000 clones, just over 90% occurring once; the ten biggest clones make up 1.5% to 2%. Sequencing was performed on naive CD8+ T cells from PBMCs. These receptors all come from a man younger than 35 in good health. Some clones in this sample may be carry-over from other donors' samples.

The genes are TRBV9 and TRBJ2-3, with 14 bases identical to TRBD2. Per germline, CDR1 SGDLS and CDR2 YYNGEE. The CDR3 consists of 18 residues. J lost 4 bases, V lost 7 bases, and 14 bases had no gene match. The DNA for the CDR3 is TGTGCCAGCGGGGAACCGCGGACTAGCGGGAGGAAGGCAGATACGCAGTATTTT. It is translated as CASGEPRTSGRKADTQYF.

The chain uses TRBV19 and TRBJ1-2; no reliable D call. Trimming removed 3 bases from V and 4 bases from J, with 12 bases in between. Germline V CDR1 and CDR2: LNHDA, SQIVND (reference sequence). This CDR3 contains 14 residues. DNA for the CDR3: TGTGCCAGTAGTATCGATTCGGGAACCTATGGCTACACCTTC. Amino acid sequence: CASSIDSGTYGYTF.

This clone was counted a single time. CDR3 coding DNA: TGTGCCAGCAGCCAGGGGACTTTGAACACCGGGGAGCTGTTTTTT. Its translation: CASSQGTLNTGELFF. V is TRBV7-3 and J is TRBJ2-2; either TRBD1 or TRBD2 may supply D (6 bases each). Trimming removed 5 bases at V and 1 base at J, with 11 bases between. The CDR3 contains 15 residues. Per germline, CDR1 SGHTA and CDR2 FQGTGA. The whole variable domain, filled in from reference TRBV7-3 and TRBJ2-2, reads GAGVSQTPSNKVTEKGKYVELRCDPISGHTALYWYRQSLGQGPEFLIYFQGTGAADDSGLPNDRFFAVRPEGSVSTLKIQRTERGDSAVYLCASSQGTLNTGELFFGEGSRLTVL.

V is TRBV30 and J is TRBJ2-7; maybe TRBD1 (6 bases). Trimming took 5 bases from V and 3 from J, leaving 14 bases between them. The CDR3 runs to 13 residues. Germline assignment: CDR1 GTSNPN and CDR2 SVGIG (reference sequence). CDR3 nucleotide sequence: TGTGCCTGGCTGGACAGAGCCCTCTACGAGCAGTACTTC. Translated: CAWLDRALYEQYF.

The chain has TRBV28 and TRBJ2-5, with 9 nucleotides matching TRBD2. CDR3 length: 13 residues. Unmatched junction bases numbered 3, after V lost 2 bases and J lost 8 bases. Germline CDR1 MDHEN, CDR2 SYDVKM. The CDR3 DNA sequence: TGTGCCAGCAGTTTAGCGGGGGGGCCTACCCAGTACTTC. This encodes CASSLAGGPTQYF.

V gene TRBV28 combines with J gene TRBJ1-2; no firm D call. Trimming removed 5 bases at V and 4 bases at J, with 14 bases between. Germline loops: CDR1 MDHEN, CDR2 SYDVKM. The CDR3 length is 14 residues. The CDR3 sequence: CASSGLGFSYGYTF. Written as DNA, the CDR3 is TGTGCCAGCAGTGGACTTGGTTTCTCCTATGGCTACACCTTC.

The J gene is TRBJ1-1, the V gene TRBV4-1; D is possibly TRBD1 (5 bases). CDR1 and CDR2 (germline): MGHRA, YSYEKL. This CDR3 comprises 17 residues. V was clipped by 4 bases and J by 1 base, with 19 bases between them. CDR3 DNA sequence: TGCGCCAGCAGCCCGAAAACAGGTAAGGTAGGGAACACTGAAGCTTTCTTT. Translation gives CASSPKTGKVGNTEAFF.

The V call is TRBV28, the J call TRBJ2-5, with 7 positions matching TRBD2. This CDR3 has 15 amino acids. The V segment lost 3 bases and the J segment 1 base; nucleotides outside the gene matches: 5. Germline CDR1 reads MDHEN; CDR2 reads SYDVKM. The CDR3 DNA reads TGTGCCAGCAGTTTGGGGGGGTTCAGCCAAGAGACCCAGTACTTC. Encoded protein: CASSLGGFSQETQYF. Complete variable domain (other parts from reference TRBV28 and TRBJ2-5): DVKVTQSSRYLVKRTGEKVFLECVQDMDHENMFWYRQDPGLGLRLIYFSYDVKMKEKGDIPEGYSVSREKKERFSLILESASTNQTSMYLCASSLGGFSQETQYFGPGTRLLVL.

The V gene is TRBV9, the J gene TRBJ2-7, with 10 nucleotides matching TRBD2. Unmatched junction bases numbered 6, after V lost 4 bases and J lost 2 bases. Germline-derived CDR1 and CDR2 are SGDLS and YYNGEE. There are 15 residues in the CDR3. The CDR3 region is CASSPGTSATYEQYF. The CDR3 DNA reads as TGTGCCAGCAGCCCTGGGACTAGCGCAACCTACGAGCAGTACTTC.

This chain uses TRBV10-1 with TRBJ2-1; D not certain. This CDR3 comprises 14 residues. The germline V and J ends were trimmed by 2 bases and 8 bases, with 13 bases remaining between them. The germline gives CDR1 WNHNN, CDR2 SYGVQD (reference sequence). In nucleotides, the CDR3 is TGCGCCAGCAGTGAGGAGGCTACCACCCATGAGCAGTTCTTC. Its protein is CASSEEATTHEQFF.

V is TRBV5-6 and J is TRBJ1-1; maybe TRBD1 (5 bases). The CDR3 is 14 residues long. Germline CDR1 is SGHDT and CDR2 is YYEEEE. V lost 4 bases, J lost 2 bases, and 12 bases lay in between. CDR3 in amino acids: CASSHEGLNTEAFF. The DNA of the CDR3 is TGTGCCAGCAGCCATGAGGGACTTAACACTGAAGCTTTCTTT.

The rearrangement joins TRBV11-1 to TRBJ2-3; D gene unclear. Trimming left V 3 bases short and J 0 bases short, with 10 bases between. The germline gives CDR1 SGHAT, CDR2 FQDESV (reference sequence). The CDR3 runs 15 residues. This CDR3 is CASSLVGTSTDTQYF. The CDR3 DNA is TGTGCCAGCAGCTTGGTGGGAACTAGCACAGATACGCAGTATTTT.

The CDR3 loop is CASSSLPYTF. The DNA for the CDR3 is TGTGCCAGCAGTTCTCTTCCCTACACCTTC. The genes are TRBV7-9 and TRBJ1-2; D not resolved. The length of the CDR3 is 10 residues. Germline CDR1 reads SEHNR; CDR2 reads FQNEAQ (reference sequence). V was clipped by 6 bases and J by 10 bases, with 9 bases between them.